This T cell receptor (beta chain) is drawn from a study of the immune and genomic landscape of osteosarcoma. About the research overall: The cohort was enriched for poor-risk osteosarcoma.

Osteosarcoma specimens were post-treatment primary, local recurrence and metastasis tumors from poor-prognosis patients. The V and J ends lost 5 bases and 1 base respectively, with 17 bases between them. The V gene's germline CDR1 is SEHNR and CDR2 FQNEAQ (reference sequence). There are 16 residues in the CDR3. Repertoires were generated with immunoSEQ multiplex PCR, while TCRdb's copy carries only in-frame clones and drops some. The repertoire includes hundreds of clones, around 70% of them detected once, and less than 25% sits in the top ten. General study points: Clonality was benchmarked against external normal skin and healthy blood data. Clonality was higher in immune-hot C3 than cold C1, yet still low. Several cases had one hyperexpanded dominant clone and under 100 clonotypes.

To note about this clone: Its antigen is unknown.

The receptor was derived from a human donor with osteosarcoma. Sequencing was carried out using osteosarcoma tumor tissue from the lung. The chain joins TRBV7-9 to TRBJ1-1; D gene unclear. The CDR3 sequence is CASSPDGGPGNTEAFF. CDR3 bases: TGTGCCAGCAGCCCCGACGGCGGGCCGGGGAACACTGAAGCTTTCTTT.